The sequence of this T cell receptor beta chain was determined in a study of blood T cells in healthy people across ages. Study-wide results and caveats: Comparison with aged donors showed that long-lived donors had more naive CD4+ cells and higher diversity.

The second PCR ran roughly 7 to 11 cycles with a sample-barcoded 5' primer and J-beta primers. Per sample, CDR3-containing paired-end reads numbered at least 2.5 million. TCRdb re-called the 5' RACE reads with MiXCR, one entry per CDR3 protein. This sample has about 680,000 distinct CDR3 sequences, with around half found just once. Germline V CDR1 and CDR2: MDHEN, SYDVKM. This CDR3 has 18 amino acids. Germline trimming cut 6 bases from V and 0 bases from J; bases unmatched to any gene: 8. This clonotype has just a few counts. Its antigen is undetermined. The chain couples TRBV28 to TRBJ2-6; 10 nucleotides agree with TRBD1. Material for sequencing was blood. The receptor's source is a woman in her sixties or seventies in good health. CDR3 DNA sequence: TGTGCCAGCAGCCTTAGGGGACAGGGGTACTCTGGGGCCAACGTCCTGACTTTC. Protein: CASSLRGQGYSGANVLTF. Supplemented by reference TRBV28 and TRBJ2-6, the full variable domain reads DVKVTQSSRYLVKRTGEKVFLECVQDMDHENMFWYRQDPGLGLRLIYFSYDVKMKEKGDIPEGYSVSREKKERFSLILESASTNQTSMYLCASSLRGQGYSGANVLTFGAGSRLTVL.